This T cell receptor (beta chain) was sequenced for a study of technical replicates of blood from several donors. The V gene's germline CDR1 is LNHDA and CDR2 SQIVND (reference sequence). V was trimmed by 5 bases and J by 2 bases, leaving 10 bases between them. CDR3 size: 13 residues. Sequencing was performed with immunoSEQ multiplex PCR; in TCRdb, only in-frame clones are kept and a portion is missing. The table includes 82,000 or so clones, 96% detected once. The chain recombines TRBV19 with TRBJ2-7; D is unclear. The source is a human donor in good health. Material: T cells isolated from PBMCs. The CDR3: CASSLREPYEQYF. The CDR3 DNA follows: TGTGCCAGTAGTCTTCGTGAGCCCTACGAGCAGTACTTC. The full variable domain, in which reference TRBV19 and TRBJ2-7 provide the parts outside the CDR3, is DGGITQSPKYLFRKEGQNVTLSCEQNLNHDAMYWYRQDPGQGLRLIYYSQIVNDFQKGDIAEGYSVSREKKESFPLTVTSAQKNPTAFYLCASSLREPYEQYFGPGTRLTVT.